This note documents a single T cell receptor (beta chain) sequence. CDR1 is LNHDA, CDR2 SQIVND, per germline (reference sequence). V lost 9 bases to trimming and J lost 0 bases, with 14 bases between them. This CDR3 spans 14 amino acids. This entry is derived from a study of control samples from healthy donors and cancer patients. TCRdb's copy holds only in-frame clones and misses some; the assay was immunoSEQ multiplex PCR. The sample lists fewer than 120,000 clones; 70% to 90% were seen once. The chain couples TRBV19 to TRBJ1-1, with unresolved D. What was sequenced was PBMCs. This receptor was identified in a woman in her sixties with lung cancer. The CDR3 reads CASGKTPMNTEAFF. Here the CDR3 DNA reads TGTGCCAGCGGTAAGACACCGATGAACACTGAAGCTTTCTTT. The entire variable domain, with the rest obtained from reference TRBV19 and TRBJ1-1, is as follows: DGGITQSPKYLFRKEGQNVTLSCEQNLNHDAMYWYRQDPGQGLRLIYYSQIVNDFQKGDIAEGYSVSREKKESFPLTVTSAQKNPTAFYLCASGKTPMNTEAFFGQGTRLTVV.